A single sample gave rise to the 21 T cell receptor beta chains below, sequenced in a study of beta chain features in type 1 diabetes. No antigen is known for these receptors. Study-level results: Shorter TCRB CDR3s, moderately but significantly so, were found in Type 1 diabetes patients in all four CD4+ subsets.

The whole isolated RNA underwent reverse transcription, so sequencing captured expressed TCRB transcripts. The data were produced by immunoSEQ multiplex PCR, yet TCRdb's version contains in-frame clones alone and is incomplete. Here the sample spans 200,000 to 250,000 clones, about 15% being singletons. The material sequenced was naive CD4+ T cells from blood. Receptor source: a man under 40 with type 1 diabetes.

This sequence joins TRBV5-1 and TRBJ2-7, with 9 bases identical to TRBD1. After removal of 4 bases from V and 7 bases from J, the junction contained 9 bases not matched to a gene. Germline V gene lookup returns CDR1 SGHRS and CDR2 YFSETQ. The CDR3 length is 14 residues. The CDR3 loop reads CASSLSGQGDEQYF. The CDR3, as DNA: TGCGCCAGCAGCCTTTCGGGACAGGGCGATGAGCAGTACTTC.

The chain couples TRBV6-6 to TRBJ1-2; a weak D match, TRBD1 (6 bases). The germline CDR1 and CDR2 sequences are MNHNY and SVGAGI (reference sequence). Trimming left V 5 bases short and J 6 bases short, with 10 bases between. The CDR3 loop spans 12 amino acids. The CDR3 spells CASSRTENGYTF. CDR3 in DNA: TGTGCCAGCAGTAGGACAGAGAATGGCTACACCTTC.

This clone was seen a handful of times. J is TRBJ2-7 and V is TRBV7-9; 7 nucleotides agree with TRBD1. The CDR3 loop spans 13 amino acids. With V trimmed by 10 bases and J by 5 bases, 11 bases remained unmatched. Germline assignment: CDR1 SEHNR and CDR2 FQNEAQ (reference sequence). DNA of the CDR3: TGTGCCATCCCACAGACAGGGATCGACGAGCAGTACTTC. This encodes CAIPQTGIDEQYF.

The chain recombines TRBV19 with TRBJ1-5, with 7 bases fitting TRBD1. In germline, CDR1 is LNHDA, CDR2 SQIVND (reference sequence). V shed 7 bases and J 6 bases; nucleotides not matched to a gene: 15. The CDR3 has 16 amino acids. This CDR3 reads CASTTSRDRGGQPQHF. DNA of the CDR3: TGTGCCAGTACCACATCCCGGGACAGAGGAGGTCAGCCCCAGCATTTT.

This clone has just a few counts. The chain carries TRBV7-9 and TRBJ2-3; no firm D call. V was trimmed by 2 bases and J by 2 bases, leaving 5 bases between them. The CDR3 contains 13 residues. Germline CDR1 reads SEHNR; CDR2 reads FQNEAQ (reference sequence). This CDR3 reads CASSLLTTDTQYF. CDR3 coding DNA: TGTGCCAGCAGCTTACTAACCACAGATACGCAGTATTTT.

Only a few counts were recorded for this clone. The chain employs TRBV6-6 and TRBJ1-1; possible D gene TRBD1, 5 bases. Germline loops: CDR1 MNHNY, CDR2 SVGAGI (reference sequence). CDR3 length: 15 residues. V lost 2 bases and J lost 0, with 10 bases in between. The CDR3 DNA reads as TGTGCCAGCAGTTACGCCTCAGGGATGAACACTGAAGCTTTCTTT. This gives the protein CASSYASGMNTEAFF.

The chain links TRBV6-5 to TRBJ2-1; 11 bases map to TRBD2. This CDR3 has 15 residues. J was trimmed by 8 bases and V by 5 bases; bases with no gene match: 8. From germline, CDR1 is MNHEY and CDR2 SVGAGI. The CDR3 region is CASSRGTSGLYEQFF. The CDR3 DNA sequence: TGTGCCAGCAGTAGGGGGACTAGCGGCCTTTATGAGCAGTTCTTC.

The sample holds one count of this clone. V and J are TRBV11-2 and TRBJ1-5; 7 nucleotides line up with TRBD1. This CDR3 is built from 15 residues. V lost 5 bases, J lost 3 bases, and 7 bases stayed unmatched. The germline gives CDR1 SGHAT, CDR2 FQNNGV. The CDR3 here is CASSLGQALNQPQHF. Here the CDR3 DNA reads TGTGCCAGCAGCCTAGGACAGGCTCTCAATCAGCCCCAGCATTTT.

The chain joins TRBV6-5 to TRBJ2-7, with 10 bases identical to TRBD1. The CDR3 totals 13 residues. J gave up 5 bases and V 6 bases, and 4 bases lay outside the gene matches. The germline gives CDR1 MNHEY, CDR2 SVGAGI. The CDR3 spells CASRTGGGDEQYF. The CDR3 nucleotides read TGTGCCAGCAGGACAGGGGGCGGGGACGAGCAGTACTTC.

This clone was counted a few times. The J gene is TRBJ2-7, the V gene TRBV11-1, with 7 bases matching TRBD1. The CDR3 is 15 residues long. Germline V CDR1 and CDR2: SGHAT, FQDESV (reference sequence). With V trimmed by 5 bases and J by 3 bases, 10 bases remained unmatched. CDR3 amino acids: CASSPARGQRYEQYF. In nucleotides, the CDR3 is TGTGCCAGCAGCCCCGCCCGGGGACAGCGCTACGAGCAGTACTTC. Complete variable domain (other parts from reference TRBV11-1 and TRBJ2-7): EAEVAQSPRYKITEKSQAVAFWCDPISGHATLYWYRQILGQGPELLVQFQDESVVDDSQLPKDRFSAERLKGVDSTLKIQPAELGDSAMYLCASSPARGQRYEQYFGPGTRLTVT.

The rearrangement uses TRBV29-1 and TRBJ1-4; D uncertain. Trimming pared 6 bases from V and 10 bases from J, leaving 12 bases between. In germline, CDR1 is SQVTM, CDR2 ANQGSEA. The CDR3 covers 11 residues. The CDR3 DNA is TGCAGCGTCCCCCTCAGCGGAAAACTGTTTTTT. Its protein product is CSVPLSGKLFF. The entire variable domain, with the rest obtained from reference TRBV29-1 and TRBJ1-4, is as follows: SAVISQKPSRDICQRGTSLTIQCQVDSQVTMMFWYRQQPGQSLTLIATANQGSEATYESGFVIDKFPISRPNLTFSTLTVSNMSPEDSSIYLCSVPLSGKLFFGSGTQLSVL.

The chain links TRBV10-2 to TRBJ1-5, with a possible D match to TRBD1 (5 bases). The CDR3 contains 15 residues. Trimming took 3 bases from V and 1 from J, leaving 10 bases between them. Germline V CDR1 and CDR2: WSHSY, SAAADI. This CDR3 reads CASSDRVSSNQPQHF. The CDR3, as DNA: TGCGCCAGCAGTGACAGGGTTTCGAGCAATCAGCCCCAGCATTTT.

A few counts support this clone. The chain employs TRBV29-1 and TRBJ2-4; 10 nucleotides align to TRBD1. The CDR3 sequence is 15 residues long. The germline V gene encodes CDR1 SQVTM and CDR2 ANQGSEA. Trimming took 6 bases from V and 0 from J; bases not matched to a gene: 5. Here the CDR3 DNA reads TGCAGCGTCCGACAGGGGGCAGGAGCCAAAAACATTCAGTACTTC. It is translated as CSVRQGAGAKNIQYF.

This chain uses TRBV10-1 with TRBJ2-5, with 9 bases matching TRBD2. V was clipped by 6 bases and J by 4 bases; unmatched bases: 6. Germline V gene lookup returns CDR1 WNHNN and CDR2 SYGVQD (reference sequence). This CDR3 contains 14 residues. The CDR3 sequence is CASSRTSEGETQYF. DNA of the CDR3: TGCGCCAGCAGCCGGACTAGCGAAGGAGAGACCCAGTACTTC.

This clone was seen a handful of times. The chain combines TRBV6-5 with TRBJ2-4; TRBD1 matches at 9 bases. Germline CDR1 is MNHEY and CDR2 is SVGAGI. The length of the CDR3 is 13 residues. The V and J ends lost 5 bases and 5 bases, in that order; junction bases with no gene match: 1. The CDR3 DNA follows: TGTGCCAGCAGTCGACAGGGGGAAAACATTCAGTACTTC. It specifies CASSRQGENIQYF.

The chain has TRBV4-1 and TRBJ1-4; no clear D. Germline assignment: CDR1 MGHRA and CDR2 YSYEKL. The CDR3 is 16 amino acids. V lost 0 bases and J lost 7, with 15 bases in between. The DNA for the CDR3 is TGCGCCAGCAGCCAAGATGAGAGAGCATCATTTGAAAAACTGTTTTTT. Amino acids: CASSQDERASFEKLFF.

CDR3 nucleotides: TGTGCCAGTAGTCCCGGACAAGTCTATAACTATGGCTACACCTTC. Translated, it gives CASSPGQVYNYGYTF. This chain uses TRBV19 with TRBJ1-2, with a tentative D call TRBD1 (5 bases). With 5 bases removed from V and 1 base from J, the gap between germline ends came to 14 bases. This CDR3 contains 15 residues. Germline CDR1 and CDR2: LNHDA and SQIVND (reference sequence).

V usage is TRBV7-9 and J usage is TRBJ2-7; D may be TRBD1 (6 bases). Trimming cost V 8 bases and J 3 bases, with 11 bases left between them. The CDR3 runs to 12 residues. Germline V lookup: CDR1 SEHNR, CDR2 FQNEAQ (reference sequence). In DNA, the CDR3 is TGTGCCAGCCGTCGGGACAACTACGAGCAGTACTTC. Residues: CASRRDNYEQYF.

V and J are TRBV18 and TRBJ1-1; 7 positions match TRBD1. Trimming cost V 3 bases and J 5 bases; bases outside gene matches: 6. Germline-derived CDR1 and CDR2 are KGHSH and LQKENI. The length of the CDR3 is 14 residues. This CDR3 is CASSPTGAGTEAFF. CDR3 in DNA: TGTGCCAGCTCACCTACAGGGGCGGGGACTGAAGCTTTCTTT.

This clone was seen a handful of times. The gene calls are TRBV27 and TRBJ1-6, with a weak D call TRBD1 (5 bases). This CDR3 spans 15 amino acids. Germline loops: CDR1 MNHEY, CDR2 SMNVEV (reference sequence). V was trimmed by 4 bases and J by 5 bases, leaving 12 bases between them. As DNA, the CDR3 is TGTGCCAGCAGTTCAGCACAGGTCGATAATTCACCCCTCCACTTT. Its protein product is CASSSAQVDNSPLHF.

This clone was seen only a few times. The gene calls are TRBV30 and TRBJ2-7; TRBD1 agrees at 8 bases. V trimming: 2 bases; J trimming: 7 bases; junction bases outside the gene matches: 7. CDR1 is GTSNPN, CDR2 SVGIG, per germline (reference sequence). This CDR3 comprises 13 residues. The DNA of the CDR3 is TGTGCCTGGAGTAAAGACAGGGGACGGGAGCAGTACTTC. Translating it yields CAWSKDRGREQYF.